This TCR beta chain was sequenced during a study of molecular identifiers for immune sequencing clone quantification. A CD8+CD4-CCR7+CD45RA+ phenotype served as the sorting definition for naive CD8 T cells. This clonotype came up a few times. CDR3 length: 16 residues. The ends lost 6 bases at V and 1 base at J; junction bases unmatched: 10. Per the germline V gene, CDR1 is WSHSY and CDR2 is SAAADI. TCRdb passed the PCR reads through MiXCR, listing each CDR3 protein once. The table has approximately 590,000 distinct CDR3 sequences, around 25% seen once. J is TRBJ2-3 and V is TRBV10-2; the match to TRBD1 covers 7 bases. Sequenced input: naive CD8+ T cells from blood, with Jurkat cell RNA spiked in. The subset was: FACS-sorted CD8+CD4-CCR7+CD45RA+ naive T cells. The TCR was taken from a human donor in good health. Some libraries in this study had Jurkat cell RNA spiked in. The CDR3 DNA is TGCGCCAGCAGCCAAGGACAGGTTCGAGGCACAGATACGCAGTATTTT. It is translated as CASSQGQVRGTDTQYF.